This TCR beta chain comes out of a study of blood T cell repertoires in COVID-19. The overall study: The samples span acute and convalescent COVID-19 from the United States, Italy and Spain.

The table came from immunoSEQ multiplex PCR; TCRdb's copy has only in-frame clones and leaves some out. The sample lists fewer than 200,000 clones, approximately 82% seen once, with around 16% in the top ten. The cohort comprised adults aged about 18 to 89 years residing in 24 US areas. Participants were placed into cohorts based on the clinical history they reported. CDR3 length equals 16 residues. CDR1 MGHRA and CDR2 YSYEKL come from the germline V gene. Trimming cost V 3 bases and J 0 bases; bases outside gene matches: 5. The chain recombines TRBV4-1 with TRBJ1-2; TRBD1 agrees at 9 bases. Material for sequencing was PBMCs or T cells enriched from blood (not recorded which). The sequence was collected from a woman aged 50 to 65 who had recovered from COVID-19. The CDR3 loop is CASSHEQGASNYGYTF. The CDR3 nucleotides are TGCGCCAGCAGCCATGAACAGGGGGCCTCTAACTATGGCTACACCTTC.